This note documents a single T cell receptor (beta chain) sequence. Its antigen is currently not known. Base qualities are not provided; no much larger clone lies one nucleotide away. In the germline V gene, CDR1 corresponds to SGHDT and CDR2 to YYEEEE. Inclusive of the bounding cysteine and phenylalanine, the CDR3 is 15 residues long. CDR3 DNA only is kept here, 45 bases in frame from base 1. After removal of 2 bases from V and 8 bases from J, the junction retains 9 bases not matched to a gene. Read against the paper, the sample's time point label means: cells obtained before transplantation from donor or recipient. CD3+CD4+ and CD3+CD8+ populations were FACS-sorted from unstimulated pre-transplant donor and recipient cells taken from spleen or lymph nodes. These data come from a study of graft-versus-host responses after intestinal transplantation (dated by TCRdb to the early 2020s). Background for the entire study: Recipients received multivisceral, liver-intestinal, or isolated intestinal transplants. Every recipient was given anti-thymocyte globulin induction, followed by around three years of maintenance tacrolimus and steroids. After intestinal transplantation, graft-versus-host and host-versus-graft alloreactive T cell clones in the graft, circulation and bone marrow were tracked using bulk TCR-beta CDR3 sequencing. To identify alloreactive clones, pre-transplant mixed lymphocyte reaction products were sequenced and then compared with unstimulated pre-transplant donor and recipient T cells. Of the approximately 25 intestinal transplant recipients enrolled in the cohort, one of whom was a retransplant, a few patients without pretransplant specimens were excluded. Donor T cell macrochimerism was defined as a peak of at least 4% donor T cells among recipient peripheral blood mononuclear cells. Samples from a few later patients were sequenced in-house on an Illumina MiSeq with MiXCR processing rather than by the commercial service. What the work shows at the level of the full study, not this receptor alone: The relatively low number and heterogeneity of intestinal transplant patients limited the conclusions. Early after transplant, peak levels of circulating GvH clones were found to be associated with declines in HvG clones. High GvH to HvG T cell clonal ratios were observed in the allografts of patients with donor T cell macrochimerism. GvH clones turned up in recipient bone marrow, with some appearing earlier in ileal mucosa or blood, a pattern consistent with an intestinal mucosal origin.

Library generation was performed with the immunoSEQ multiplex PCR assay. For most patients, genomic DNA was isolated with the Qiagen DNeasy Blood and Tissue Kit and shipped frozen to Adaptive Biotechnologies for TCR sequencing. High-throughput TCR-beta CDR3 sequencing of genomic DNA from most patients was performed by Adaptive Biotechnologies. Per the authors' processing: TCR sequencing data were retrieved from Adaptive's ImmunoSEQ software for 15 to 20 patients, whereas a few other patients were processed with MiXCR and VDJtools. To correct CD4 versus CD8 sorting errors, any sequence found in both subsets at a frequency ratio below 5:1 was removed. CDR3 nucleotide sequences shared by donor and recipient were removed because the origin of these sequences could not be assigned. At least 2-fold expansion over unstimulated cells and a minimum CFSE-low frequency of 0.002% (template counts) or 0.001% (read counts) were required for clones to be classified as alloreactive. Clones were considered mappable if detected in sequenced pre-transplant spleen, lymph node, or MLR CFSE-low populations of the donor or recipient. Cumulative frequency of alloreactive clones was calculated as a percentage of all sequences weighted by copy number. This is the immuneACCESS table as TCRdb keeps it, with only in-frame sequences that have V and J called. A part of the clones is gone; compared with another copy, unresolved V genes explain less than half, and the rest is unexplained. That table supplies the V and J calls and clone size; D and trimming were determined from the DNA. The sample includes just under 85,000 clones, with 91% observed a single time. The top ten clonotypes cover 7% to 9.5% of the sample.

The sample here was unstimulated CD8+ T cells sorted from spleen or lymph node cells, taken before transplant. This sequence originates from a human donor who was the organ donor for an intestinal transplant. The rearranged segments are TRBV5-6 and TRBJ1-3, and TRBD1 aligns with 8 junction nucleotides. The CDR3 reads CASSFRTGKWDTIYF. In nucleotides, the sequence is TGTGCCAGCAGCTTCCGGACAGGGAAGTGGGACACCATATATTTT.